A selection of T cell receptor beta chains follows, all from one sample in a study of human T cells and chemical hapten exposure. TCRdb fed the RACE reads into MiXCR, producing one record per CDR3 protein. The table lists roughly 50,000 distinct CDR3 sequences, roughly 9.6% of them singletons. The input for sequencing was whole blood, taken in connection with sensitization to the hapten diphenylcyclopropenone (DPC). The receptors stem from a woman in her thirties or forties with alopecia areata. Some clones in this sample may be carry-over from other donors' samples. CDR3s include the opening cysteine and the closing phenylalanine or tryptophan. The order of the fields is CDR3 protein, CDR3 DNA, clone size, D gene, V gene, J gene. D genes are given only for firm matches. Clone size is stated in some rows and not others, as once, few, many or a class when expanded.

CDR3: CASKTSGMYNEQFF; DNA: TGTGCCAGCAAGACTAGCGGGATGTACAATGAGCAGTTCTTC; size: many; D: TRBD2; V: TRBV28; J: TRBJ2-1
CDR3: CATSDLGGVSYNEQFF; DNA: TGTGCCACCAGTGATTTGGGCGGGGTATCCTACAATGAGCAGTTCTTC; size: NA; D: NA; V: TRBV24-1; J: TRBJ2-1
CDR3: CASSKGNQEQETQYF; DNA: TGTGCCAGTAGTAAGGGCAATCAGGAACAAGAGACCCAGTACTTC; size: few; D: NA; V: TRBV19; J: TRBJ2-5
CDR3: CASSPPRGAGYGYTF; DNA: TGTGCCAGCAGCCCCCCCCGGGGGGCTGGATATGGCTACACCTTC; size: many; D: NA; V: TRBV12-3/TRBV12-4; J: TRBJ1-2
CDR3: CASSYPGQVDYEQYF; DNA: TGTGCCAGCAGCTATCCGGGACAGGTGGACTACGAGCAGTACTTC; size: NA; D: TRBD1; V: TRBV5-6; J: TRBJ2-7
CDR3: CSARVASGSYNEQFF; DNA: TGCAGTGCTAGAGTGGCTAGCGGCTCCTACAATGAGCAGTTCTTC; size: many; D: TRBD2; V: TRBV20-1; J: TRBJ2-1
CDR3: CASSQEGVYNEQFF; DNA: TGCGCCAGCAGCCAAGAAGGAGTTTACAATGAGCAGTTCTTC; size: NA; D: NA; V: TRBV4-1; J: TRBJ2-1
CDR3: CASSYLTGRRGDTEAFF; DNA: TGTGCCAGCAGCTATCTCACAGGGCGACGGGGGGACACTGAAGCTTTCTTT; size: NA; D: NA; V: TRBV11-3; J: TRBJ1-1
CDR3: CASSFLGGTDTQYF; DNA: TGTGCCAGCAGTTTCCTTGGGGGTACAGATACGCAGTATTTT; size: few; D: NA; V: TRBV12-3/TRBV12-4; J: TRBJ2-3
CDR3: CASSVALTGNIQYF; DNA: TGTGCCAGCAGCGTAGCTCTGACAGGGAACATTCAGTACTTC; size: few; D: TRBD1; V: TRBV9; J: TRBJ2-4
CDR3: CASSLGLTIETQYF; DNA: TGTGCCAGCAGCCTCGGACTGACAATAGAGACCCAGTACTTC; size: many; D: NA; V: TRBV7-2; J: TRBJ2-5
CDR3: CASSPWTGGYEQYF; DNA: TGTGCCAGCAGTCCATGGACAGGGGGATACGAGCAGTACTTC; size: many; D: TRBD1; V: TRBV12-3/TRBV12-4; J: TRBJ2-7
CDR3: CASSRQGASYEQYF; DNA: TGTGCCAGCAGTCGGCAGGGGGCGTCCTACGAGCAGTACTTC; size: NA; D: TRBD1; V: TRBV28; J: TRBJ2-7
CDR3: CSARAQGRSWEQFF; DNA: TGCAGTGCTAGAGCCCAGGGACGAAGTTGGGAGCAGTTCTTC; size: NA; D: NA; V: TRBV20-1; J: TRBJ2-1
CDR3: CASSQQNSGAYNGQFF; DNA: TGCGCCAGCAGCCAACAGAACAGCGGCGCTTACAATGGGCAGTTCTTC; size: NA; D: NA; V: TRBV4-1; J: TRBJ2-1
CDR3: CASSWTYRAEKLFF; DNA: TGTGCCAGCAGCTGGACTTACAGGGCCGAAAAACTGTTTTTT; size: NA; D: NA; V: TRBV7-9; J: TRBJ1-4
CDR3: CASSQASALNEQFF; DNA: TGTGCCAGCAGCCAGGCGAGCGCCCTCAATGAGCAGTTCTTC; size: many; D: NA; V: TRBV3-1; J: TRBJ2-1
CDR3: CSASPGLGF; DNA: TGCAGTGCTAGTCCGGGACTAGGCTTC; size: NA; D: TRBD2; V: TRBV20-1; J: TRBJ2-7
CDR3: CASSEGSWAEAFF; DNA: TGTGCCAGCAGTGAAGGCTCCTGGGCTGAAGCTTTCTTT; size: many; D: NA; V: TRBV6-1; J: TRBJ1-1
CDR3: CASSSTGALSEQYF; DNA: TGTGCCAGCAGCTCAACGGGGGCTCTATCCGAGCAGTACTTC; size: many; D: NA; V: TRBV7-2; J: TRBJ2-7
CDR3: CASSPDGTMDTDTQYF; DNA: TGTGCCAGCAGTCCGGACGGGACTATGGACACAGATACGCAGTATTTT; size: NA; D: TRBD2; V: TRBV27; J: TRBJ2-3
CDR3: CASSGNTASGRETQYF; DNA: TGTGCCAGCAGTGGTAATACCGCTAGCGGGAGAGAGACCCAGTACTTC; size: few; D: TRBD2; V: TRBV25-1; J: TRBJ2-5
CDR3: CASSSGTSGGPGELFF; DNA: TGTGCCAGCAGCTCCGGGACTAGCGGGGGGCCCGGGGAGCTGTTTTTT; size: NA; D: TRBD2; V: TRBV5-4; J: TRBJ2-2
CDR3: CASSLRRKNSPLHF; DNA: TGTGCCAGCAGCTTACGGCGGAAAAATTCACCCCTCCACTTT; size: few; D: NA; V: TRBV7-2; J: TRBJ1-6
CDR3: CSGGEVEETQYF; DNA: TGCAGCGGAGGGGAAGTGGAAGAGACCCAGTACTTC; size: NA; D: NA; V: TRBV29-1; J: TRBJ2-5
CDR3: CASSLDEYTEAFF; DNA: TGTGCCAGCAGCCTGGACGAGTACACTGAAGCTTTCTTT; size: few; D: NA; V: TRBV11-3; J: TRBJ1-1
CDR3: CASSPSTSGSSTDTQYF; DNA: TGTGCCAGCTCACCATCAACTAGCGGGTCCAGCACAGATACGCAGTATTTT; size: NA; D: TRBD2; V: TRBV18; J: TRBJ2-3
CDR3: CASSLLAGGTDTQYF; DNA: TGCGCCAGCAGCTTGCTAGCGGGGGGCACAGATACGCAGTATTTT; size: few; D: TRBD2; V: TRBV5-1; J: TRBJ2-3
CDR3: CASSSTGSTDTQYF; DNA: TGTGCCAGCAGCTCGACTGGATCCACAGATACGCAGTATTTT; size: NA; D: NA; V: TRBV7-9; J: TRBJ2-3
CDR3: CAISPRTSGTYNEQFF; DNA: TGTGCCATCAGCCCCCGGACTAGCGGCACCTACAATGAGCAGTTCTTC; size: few; D: TRBD2; V: TRBV10-3; J: TRBJ2-1
CDR3: CSVKSYNEQFF; DNA: TGCAGCGTTAAATCCTACAATGAGCAGTTCTTC; size: few; D: NA; V: TRBV29-1; J: TRBJ2-1
CDR3: CASRGHTNSPLHF; DNA: TGTGCCAGCAGGGGACATACAAATTCACCCCTCCACTTT; size: many; D: NA; V: TRBV28; J: TRBJ1-6
CDR3: CASSQDSTSGSSGQFF; DNA: TGTGCCAGCAGCCAAGATAGCACTAGCGGGAGCTCCGGGCAATTCTTC; size: few; D: TRBD2; V: TRBV3-1; J: TRBJ2-1
CDR3: CASSNRDGFF; DNA: TGTGCCAGCTCAAACCGGGACGGATTCTTC; size: many; D: NA; V: TRBV2; J: TRBJ1-2
CDR3: CASSLSRERQFF; DNA: TGTGCCAGCAGCCTTTCGAGGGAAAGGCAGTTCTTC; size: many; D: NA; V: TRBV7-2; J: TRBJ2-1
CDR3: CSATGTSGRASYNEQFF; DNA: TGCAGTGCAACCGGGACTAGCGGGAGGGCCTCTTACAATGAGCAGTTCTTC; size: many; D: TRBD2; V: TRBV20-1; J: TRBJ2-1
CDR3: CASKTLAGGGTDTQYF; DNA: TGTGCCAGCAAAACCCTAGCGGGGGGGGGCACAGATACGCAGTATTTT; size: many; D: TRBD2; V: TRBV19; J: TRBJ2-3
CDR3: CASSVAGEAYEQYF; DNA: TGTGCCAGTAGTGTGGCAGGGGAAGCCTACGAGCAGTACTTC; size: NA; D: NA; V: TRBV19; J: TRBJ2-7
CDR3: CASREGLREGMNTEAFF; DNA: TGTGCCAGCAGGGAGGGACTACGGGAGGGCATGAACACTGAAGCTTTCTTT; size: NA; D: NA; V: TRBV6-1; J: TRBJ1-1
CDR3: CASSPQTRGFVEQFF; DNA: TGTGCCAGCAGTCCACAGACTAGGGGGTTTGTTGAGCAGTTCTTC; size: few; D: NA; V: TRBV27; J: TRBJ2-1